The 10 T cell receptor beta chains reported below all come from one sample, sequenced in a study of blood T cell repertoires in COVID-19. The repertoire was sequenced with immunoSEQ multiplex PCR; TCRdb's copy has only in-frame clones and lacks some. The sample lists around 200,000 clones; 80% to 90% were seen once. Sample: peripheral blood. The source of these receptors is a young man with active or convalescent COVID-19.

The chain employs TRBV2 and TRBJ2-5; possibly TRBD2 for D (6 bases). Per the germline V gene, CDR1 is SNHLY and CDR2 is FYNNEI. Trimming removed 2 bases at V and 5 bases at J, with 15 bases between. The CDR3 spans 15 residues. DNA for the CDR3: TGTGCCAGCAGTGAACTACGGGGGAGCGGTGAGACCCAGTACTTC. Its translation is CASSELRGSGETQYF.

The genes are TRBV7-9 and TRBJ1-1, with 11 bases identical to TRBD1. The CDR3 consists of 16 residues. Germline trimming cut 5 bases from V and 4 bases from J; bases unmatched to any gene: 9. Germline CDR1 and CDR2: SEHNR and FQNEAQ (reference sequence). CDR3 nucleotides: TGTGCCAGCAGCCCAGCGTCCGGGACAGGGGGCACTGAAGCTTTCTTT. This translates into CASSPASGTGGTEAFF.

This rearrangement joins TRBV11-2 to TRBJ2-3; 9 bases match TRBD2. The CDR3 has 16 amino acids. The germline CDR1 and CDR2 sequences are SGHAT and FQNNGV. J lost 6 bases, V lost 2 bases, and 9 bases had no gene match. CDR3 DNA sequence: TGTGCCAGCAGCTTACTAGGCGGGGGGGTATACGATACGCAGTATTTT. Its protein product is CASSLLGGGVYDTQYF. Looking up the rest from reference TRBV11-2 and TRBJ2-3 gives the full variable domain: EAGVAQSPRYKIIEKRQSVAFWCNPISGHATLYWYQQILGQGPKLLIQFQNNGVVDDSQLPKDRFSAERLKGVDSTLKIQPAKLEDSAVYLCASSLLGGGVYDTQYFGPGTRLTVL.

This clone appeared once. The genes are TRBV19 and TRBJ2-6; 7 nucleotides line up with TRBD2. Unmatched junction bases numbered 17, after V lost 3 bases and J lost 0 bases. The germline gives CDR1 LNHDA, CDR2 SQIVND (reference sequence). There are 21 residues in the CDR3. DNA for the CDR3: TGTGCCAGTAGTATTAGTTGGTCTGGCTGGGAGGGGCTCTCTGGGGCCAACGTCCTGACTTTC. Protein product: CASSISWSGWEGLSGANVLTF.

The rearrangement links TRBV27 to TRBJ2-1, with 7 bases lining up with TRBD1. Germline V CDR1 and CDR2: MNHEY, SMNVEV (reference sequence). This CDR3 is built from 15 residues. Trimming at V came to 4 bases and at J to 2 bases, leaving 5 bases not matched to a gene. The CDR3 DNA is TGTGCCAGCAGTTCGGGACAGCTAACCTACAATGAGCAGTTCTTC. The encoded protein is CASSSGQLTYNEQFF.

This chain connects TRBV6-2 or TRBV6-3 to TRBJ2-7; TRBD1 agrees at 7 bases. V was clipped by 0 bases and J by 2 bases; unmatched bases: 4. The CDR3 is made up of 15 amino acids. The germline V gene encodes CDR1 MNHEY and CDR2 SVGEGT. CDR3 sequence reads: CASSYSMGQTYEQYF. The CDR3 DNA is TGTGCCAGCAGTTACTCGATGGGACAGACCTACGAGCAGTACTTC.

The chain joins TRBV27 to TRBJ2-3; weak D call: TRBD2 (5 bases). The V gene's germline CDR1 is MNHEY and CDR2 SMNVEV (reference sequence). Trimming left V 3 bases short and J 4 bases short, with 17 bases between. This CDR3 is 16 amino acids long. The CDR3 is CASSFDGGLLPDTQYF. The CDR3 DNA reads as TGTGCCAGCAGTTTTGACGGCGGACTCCTCCCAGATACGCAGTATTTT.

This chain uses TRBV5-1 with TRBJ2-5, with 7 bases aligning to TRBD1. J was trimmed by 8 bases and V by 4 bases; bases with no gene match: 8. Germline CDR1 is SGHRS and CDR2 is YFSETQ. This CDR3 is built from 13 residues. The CDR3 sequence is CASSPQGQVTQYF. CDR3 bases: TGCGCCAGCAGCCCCCAAGGACAGGTTACCCAGTACTTC.

This chain links TRBV7-6 with TRBJ1-3; the D gene is possibly TRBD1 (6 bases). V lost 3 bases and J 2 bases, leaving 11 bases between the germline ends. CDR3 length: 15 amino acids. Germline CDR1 SGHVS, CDR2 FNYEAQ. CDR3 protein: CASSFGGLAGNTIYF. The CDR3 DNA reads TGTGCCAGCAGCTTCGGGGGGCTTGCTGGAAACACCATATATTTT.

This sequence joins TRBV19 and TRBJ1-5, with D possibly matching TRBD1 (5 bases). CDR3 size: 15 residues. Germline CDR1 reads LNHDA; CDR2 reads SQIVND (reference sequence). Trimming stripped 8 bases from V and 5 bases from J, with 19 bases between. The CDR3, as DNA: TGTGCCAGTCATGGTTCAGGGTCTGGGGATCAGCCCCAGCATTTT. Protein sequence: CASHGSGSGDQPQHF.